This T cell receptor (beta chain) is drawn from a study of vaccination effects on CD4 cells after COVID-19. In the study overall: The vaccine given was either BNT162b2 or mRNA-1273, in two doses. Study results and limitations: The study found marked clonal contraction of infection- and vaccine-induced clones late after vaccination.

Using immunoSEQ multiplex PCR, the repertoire was profiled, and TCRdb retains in-frame clones only, with some absent. The sample carries approximately 40,000 clones, approximately 70% recorded once. With V trimmed by 0 bases and J by 1 base, 3 bases remained unmatched. Germline V gives CDR1 KGHDR, CDR2 SFDVKD. CDR3 length: 16 residues. Antigen-specific CD4+ T cells were expanded (with viral peptide pools) by the ViraFEST assay ahead of sequencing. Isolation of CD4+ T cells took place after 10 days of culture. Among the vaccine recipients, none had a prior SARS-CoV-2 infection, and nucleocapsid antibodies were negative. Wells containing two million PBMC each were cultured with 9 to 10 IU/ml IL-2 and approximately 10 ug/ml peptides. A half-volume exchange with IL-2 medium occurred on days 3 and 7. A word on this clone: Its cognate antigen is unknown.

The J gene is TRBJ1-1, the V gene TRBV24-1; 8 bases map to TRBD1. The clonotype was recovered from a human donor who received a COVID-19 vaccine. This specimen was CD4+ T cells from PBMCs cultured with SARS-CoV-2 spike peptides, taken before COVID-19 vaccination. The CDR3 nucleotides are TGTGCCACCAGTGATTTGCGGGACAGGCAGAACACTGAAGCTTTCTTT. Its protein product is CATSDLRDRQNTEAFF.